This T cell receptor beta chain derives from a study of T cell responses to AZD1222 COVID-19 vaccine (dated by TCRdb to about 2021). Notes on the research overall: AZD1222 recipients with second doses at about 4 weeks or about 12 weeks were pooled, because spike-specific TCR depth and breadth did not differ between schedules. Enrollment into the trials was organized by age into subgroups of 18-55, 56-69 and 70-plus years, and those subgroups contained 148, 28 and 57 TCR-sequenced participants, respectively. TCR sequencing covered 233 trial participants: 200 to 210 given two doses of AZD1222 and 26 given two doses of MenACWY control vaccine. Study-wide conclusions, independent of this receptor: Because no day 14 peak-response samples were available, the repertoires could be characterized only after the peak T cell response. The 56-69-year group was small, and its depth increase did not reach significance, likely because of low power. Nearly half of unique spike-specific TCRs reportedly recognized epitopes outside regions mutated in the B.1.351 and B.1.1.7 variants. Spike-specific TCR breadth and depth rose significantly after two AZD1222 doses compared with day 0 and with MenACWY recipients. Participants were mostly white British and included more females than males, and it was suggested by the authors that clonal diversity may have been underestimated. Vaccine-associated CD4 TCRs spanned the whole spike protein, with dominant responses in regions 160-218 and 743-854. Conclusions about previously exposed vaccinees are limited because only six or seven AZD1222 recipients were SARS-CoV-2 seropositive at baseline.

The CDR3 contains 13 residues, cysteine and phenylalanine counted. This entry keeps only the CDR3 DNA: 39 bases, framed from base 1. According to the germline V gene (reference sequence), CDR1 reads MNHEY and CDR2 reads SMNVEV. V lost 6 bases and J lost 1 base; the stretch between them is 9 bases long. With respect to this clone: No cognate antigen has been identified for it. No base quality information exists; no much larger clone differs at one position.

The CDR3 regions of human TCRbeta chains were subjected to immunosequencing. In the original analysis: TCRs in the repertoires were compared against a reference library of SARS-CoV-2-specific TCRs that had been generated with the MIRA antigen-specificity platform. Breadth meant the fraction of unique TCRs that were SARS-CoV-2-associated, whereas depth meant the fraction of total T cells that were SARS-CoV-2-associated. Using the MIRA data, each spike-specific TCR was mapped to the spike region that the TCR reacts to and placed in a CD4 or CD8 class. Log10-transformed breadth and depth values were compared by one-way ANOVA with Sidak's multiple comparisons tests. TCRdb took this table from immuneACCESS and kept in-frame rearrangements with V and J called. Such tables lack part of the clones; where checked against another copy, unresolved V genes explain under half of the gap, and the rest is unexplained. D and trimming come from the DNA, and the V and J calls and clone size come from that table. This sample holds 110,000 to 150,000 clones; about 89% were observed only once. Over 3.5% of the sample is taken by the ten largest.

The time point tag for this specimen amounts to: baseline before first vaccination. Vaccinee samples came from UK trials COV001 and COV002, including a single-blind randomized controlled phase 2/3 trial of AZD1222 (ChAdOx1 nCoV-19) in healthy adults. For TCRbeta chain sequencing, PBMC samples from trial participants were taken at day 0 and at day 28 after the second dose. The sequence joins TRBV27 to TRBJ1-1; D gene: possibly TRBD1, on 5 matching bases. The sample consisted of peripheral blood, taken on day 0 of AZD1222 vaccination. The TCR was taken from an adult in good health. CDR3 sequence: CASRGTENTEAFF. The DNA is as follows: TGTGCCAGCAGGGGGACCGAGAACACTGAAGCTTTCTTT.